The next 8 T cell receptor beta chains were all read from a single sample in a study of CXCR4 blockade with PD-1 therapy in pancreatic cancer. TCRdb's table, derived via immunoSEQ multiplex PCR, lists solely in-frame clones and lacks some. Found here are just over 200 clones, more than 25% of them singletons; the top ten hold roughly 18%. The sequenced sample was tumor tissue. These TCRs come from a human donor with pancreatic ductal adenocarcinoma.

The chain recombines TRBV19 with TRBJ1-6; a possible D gene is TRBD1 (6 bases). Germline CDR1 LNHDA, CDR2 SQIVND (reference sequence). V lost 3 bases to trimming and J lost 5 bases, with 11 bases between them. The CDR3 runs to 15 residues. CDR3 in amino acids: CASSIRTANNSPLHF. The CDR3 region has the DNA TGTGCCAGTAGTATTCGGACAGCGAATAATTCACCCCTCCACTTT.

J is TRBJ1-1 and V is TRBV19; D call uncertain. With 5 bases removed from V and 0 bases from J, the gap between germline ends came to 4 bases. The germline CDR1 and CDR2 sequences are LNHDA and SQIVND (reference sequence). The CDR3 sequence is 12 residues long. The CDR3 sequence is CASSGLNTEAFF. The CDR3 nucleotides are TGTGCCAGTAGTGGGTTGAACACTGAAGCTTTCTTT. Using reference TRBV19 and TRBJ1-1 for the parts outside the CDR3, the full variable domain is DGGITQSPKYLFRKEGQNVTLSCEQNLNHDAMYWYRQDPGQGLRLIYYSQIVNDFQKGDIAEGYSVSREKKESFPLTVTSAQKNPTAFYLCASSGLNTEAFFGQGTRLTVV.

The genes are TRBV19 and TRBJ2-7, with unresolved D. This CDR3 comprises 14 residues. Germline V gene data show CDR1 as LNHDA and CDR2 as SQIVND (reference sequence). V was shortened by 1 base and J by 3 bases, with 10 bases between the two germline ends. The CDR3 nucleotides are TGTGCCAGTAGTATAGGGATGCGCTACTACGAGCAGTACTTC. It yields the protein CASSIGMRYYEQYF. Full variable domain (missing parts from reference TRBV19 and TRBJ2-7): DGGITQSPKYLFRKEGQNVTLSCEQNLNHDAMYWYRQDPGQGLRLIYYSQIVNDFQKGDIAEGYSVSREKKESFPLTVTSAQKNPTAFYLCASSIGMRYYEQYFGPGTRLTVT.

The chain links TRBV29-1 to TRBJ2-1; 7 nucleotides align to TRBD2. The CDR3 sequence is 13 residues long. Germline CDR1 SQVTM, CDR2 ANQGSEA. V shed 5 bases, J shed 9 bases, and the junction held 10 bases outside the gene matches. CDR3 nucleotides: TGCAGCGTTCGGAGGACTAGTGAGATTGAGCAGTTCTTC. Encoded protein: CSVRRTSEIEQFF.

The chain links TRBV5-1 to TRBJ1-4; 7 bases are shared with TRBD1. After removal of 4 bases from V and 0 bases from J, the junction contained 3 bases not matched to a gene. CDR1 is SGHRS and CDR2 is YFSETQ in the germline V gene. CDR3 length equals 15 residues. The CDR3 is CASSPDRATNEKLFF. The CDR3, as DNA: TGCGCCAGCAGCCCAGACAGGGCAACTAATGAAAAACTGTTTTTT.

CDR3 coding DNA: TGTGCCAGTAGTTTGGCGGAAAACACTGAAGCTTTCTTT. It specifies CASSLAENTEAFF. V gene TRBV19 combines with J gene TRBJ1-1; D is undetermined. Per germline, CDR1 LNHDA and CDR2 SQIVND (reference sequence). The CDR3 sequence is 13 residues long. Trimming took off 5 bases at V and 2 bases at J, with 9 bases between the two ends.

The chain combines TRBV11-3 with TRBJ1-1; D call uncertain. V lost 5 bases to trimming and J lost 3 bases, with 13 bases between them. Germline values: CDR1 SGHNT, CDR2 YENEEA. The length of the CDR3 is 14 residues. CDR3 nucleotides: TGTGCCAGCAGCCCACATCCAGAGGACACTGAAGCTTTCTTT. Encoded protein: CASSPHPEDTEAFF.

This clone was recorded a few times. This chain connects TRBV6-8 to TRBJ1-1, with D perhaps matching TRBD1 (5 bases). This CDR3 comprises 16 residues. From germline, CDR1 is MNHGY and CDR2 SAAAGT. Trimming took 5 bases from V and 3 from J, leaving 19 bases between them. The CDR3 nucleotides read TGTGCCAGCAGTGAGTGGGACTCGGCGGGAGACACTGAAGCTTTCTTT. Translation: CASSEWDSAGDTEAFF.